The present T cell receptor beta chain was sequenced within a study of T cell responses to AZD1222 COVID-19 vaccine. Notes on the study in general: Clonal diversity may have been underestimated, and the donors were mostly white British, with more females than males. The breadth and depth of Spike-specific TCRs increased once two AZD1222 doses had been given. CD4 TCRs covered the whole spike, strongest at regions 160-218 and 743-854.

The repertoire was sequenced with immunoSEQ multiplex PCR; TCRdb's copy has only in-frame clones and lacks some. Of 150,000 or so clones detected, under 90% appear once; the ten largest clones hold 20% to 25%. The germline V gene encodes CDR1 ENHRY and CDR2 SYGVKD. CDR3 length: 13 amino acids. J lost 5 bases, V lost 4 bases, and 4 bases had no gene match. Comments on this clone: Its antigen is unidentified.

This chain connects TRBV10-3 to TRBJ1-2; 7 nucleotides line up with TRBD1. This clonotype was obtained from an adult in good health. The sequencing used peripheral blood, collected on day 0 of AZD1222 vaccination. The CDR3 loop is CAISVAQGYGYTF. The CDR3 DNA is TGTGCCATCAGTGTGGCACAGGGGTATGGCTACACCTTC.